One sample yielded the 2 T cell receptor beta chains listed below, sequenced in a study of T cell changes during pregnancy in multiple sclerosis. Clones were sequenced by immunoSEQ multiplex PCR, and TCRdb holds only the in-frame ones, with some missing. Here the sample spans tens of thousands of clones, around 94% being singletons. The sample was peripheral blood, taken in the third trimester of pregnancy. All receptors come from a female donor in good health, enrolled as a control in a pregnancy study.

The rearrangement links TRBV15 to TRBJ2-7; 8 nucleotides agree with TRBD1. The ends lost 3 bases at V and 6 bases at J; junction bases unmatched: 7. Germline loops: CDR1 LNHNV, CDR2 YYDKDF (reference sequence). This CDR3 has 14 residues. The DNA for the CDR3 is TGTGCCACCAGCAGGGGTGACAGGGGAAGCGAGCAGTACTTC. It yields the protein CATSRGDRGSEQYF.

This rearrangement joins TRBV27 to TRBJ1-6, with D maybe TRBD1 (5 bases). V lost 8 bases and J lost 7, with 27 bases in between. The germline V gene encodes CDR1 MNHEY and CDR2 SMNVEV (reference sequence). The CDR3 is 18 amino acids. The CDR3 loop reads CASLHMGPNTRGNSPLHF. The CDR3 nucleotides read TGTGCCAGCCTCCACATGGGGCCAAATACCCGGGGGAATTCACCCCTCCACTTT.